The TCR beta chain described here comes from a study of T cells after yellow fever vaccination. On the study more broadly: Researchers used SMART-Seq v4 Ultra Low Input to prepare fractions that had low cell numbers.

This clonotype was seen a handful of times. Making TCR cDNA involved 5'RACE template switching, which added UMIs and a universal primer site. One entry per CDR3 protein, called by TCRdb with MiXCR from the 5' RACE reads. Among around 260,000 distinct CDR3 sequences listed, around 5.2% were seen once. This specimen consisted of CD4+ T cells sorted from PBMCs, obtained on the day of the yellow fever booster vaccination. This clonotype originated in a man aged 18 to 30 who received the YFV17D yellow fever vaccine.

The CDR3 nucleotides are TGTGCCAGCAGTCCCCCGCTTAGGAGAGCTTTCTTT. Protein: CASSPPLRRAFF. The chain recombines TRBV28 with TRBJ1-1; no clear D gene. V gave up 5 bases and J gave up 10 bases, with 14 bases separating them. This CDR3 spans 12 amino acids. Germline V gene data show CDR1 as MDHEN and CDR2 as SYDVKM.